This is a list of T cell receptor beta chains from one sample in a study of tumor-infiltrating lymphocytes in localized non-small cell lung cancer. The repertoire was sequenced with immunoSEQ multiplex PCR; TCRdb's copy has only in-frame clones and lacks some. The sample has 10,000 to 13,000 clones, just over 85% seen once. Sequences were obtained from uninvolved lung tissue not adjacent to the tumor. The receptors here all came from a human donor with non-small cell lung cancer. Each CDR3 is given with its conserved first and last residue. The D gene is left open where the match is weak. Rows may omit the clone size; those that give it use once, few, many or a size class.

D gene: TRBD1; J gene: TRBJ2-3; clone size: NA; V gene: TRBV6-1; CDR3 protein: CASSPDRVDTQYF; CDR3 DNA: TGTGCCAGCAGTCCCGACAGGGTAGATACGCAGTATTTT
D gene: NA; J gene: TRBJ2-3; clone size: NA; V gene: TRBV7-6; CDR3 protein: CASSARGRDSRTDTQYF; CDR3 DNA: TGTGCCAGCAGCGCAAGGGGGAGGGACAGCCGCACAGATACGCAGTATTTT
D gene: NA; J gene: TRBJ1-1; clone size: NA; V gene: TRBV18; CDR3 protein: CASSPRPRQNTEAFF; CDR3 DNA: TGTGCCAGCTCACCACGGCCTCGACAGAACACTGAAGCTTTCTTT
D gene: NA; J gene: TRBJ2-5; clone size: NA; V gene: TRBV4-2; CDR3 protein: CASSGVGETQYF; CDR3 DNA: TGTGCCAGCAGCGGGGTAGGAGAGACCCAGTACTTC
D gene: TRBD2; J gene: TRBJ2-5; clone size: medium-sized; V gene: TRBV4-1; CDR3 protein: CASSQLLASETQYF; CDR3 DNA: TGCGCCAGCAGCCAACTACTAGCGAGCGAGACCCAGTACTTC
D gene: NA; J gene: TRBJ1-2; clone size: once; V gene: TRBV30; CDR3 protein: CAWSERVNYGYTF; CDR3 DNA: TGTGCCTGGAGTGAGAGAGTTAACTATGGCTACACCTTC
D gene: NA; J gene: TRBJ1-2; clone size: once; V gene: TRBV4-1; CDR3 protein: CASSQEGTFYGYTF; CDR3 DNA: TGCGCCAGCAGCCAAGAAGGCACCTTCTATGGCTACACCTTC
D gene: TRBD1; J gene: TRBJ1-2; clone size: once; V gene: TRBV18; CDR3 protein: CASSPQGTGASSGGYTF; CDR3 DNA: TGTGCCAGCTCACCACAGGGGACAGGGGCGTCATCGGGTGGCTACACCTTC
D gene: TRBD1; J gene: TRBJ2-2; clone size: NA; V gene: TRBV4-1; CDR3 protein: CASSQPRDSYTGELFF; CDR3 DNA: TGCGCCAGCAGCCAGCCCCGGGACAGTTACACCGGGGAGCTGTTTTTT
D gene: TRBD1; J gene: TRBJ1-2; clone size: NA; V gene: TRBV11-2; CDR3 protein: CASSPTGPDNYGYTF; CDR3 DNA: TGTGCCAGCAGCCCGACAGGGCCCGACAACTATGGCTACACCTTC
D gene: NA; J gene: TRBJ1-2; clone size: few; V gene: TRBV2; CDR3 protein: CASSEMGRVYGYTF; CDR3 DNA: TGTGCCAGCAGTGAAATGGGGCGGGTCTATGGCTACACCTTC
D gene: NA; J gene: TRBJ1-2; clone size: NA; V gene: TRBV10-3; CDR3 protein: CAISTGKLGYGYTF; CDR3 DNA: TGTGCCATCAGCACAGGGAAGCTCGGCTATGGCTACACCTTC
D gene: NA; J gene: TRBJ1-1; clone size: NA; V gene: TRBV11-1; CDR3 protein: CASSLALGEAFF; CDR3 DNA: TGTGCCAGCAGCTTAGCGCTCGGTGAAGCTTTCTTT
D gene: TRBD1; J gene: TRBJ1-3; clone size: once; V gene: TRBV7-9; CDR3 protein: CASSRGQGDGNTIYF; CDR3 DNA: TGTGCCAGCAGCCGGGGACAGGGGGATGGAAACACCATATATTTT
D gene: NA; J gene: TRBJ1-2; clone size: NA; V gene: TRBV5-5; CDR3 protein: CASSLDRDGYTF; CDR3 DNA: TGTGCCAGCAGCTTGGACAGGGACGGCTACACCTTC
D gene: NA; J gene: TRBJ2-5; clone size: once; V gene: TRBV7-2; CDR3 protein: CASSLGSTGRETQYF; CDR3 DNA: TGTGCCAGCAGCTTAGGTTCTACAGGGCGGGAGACCCAGTACTTC
D gene: NA; J gene: TRBJ1-2; clone size: NA; V gene: TRBV6-6; CDR3 protein: CASNQYGYTF; CDR3 DNA: TGTGCCAGCAATCAATATGGCTACACCTTC
D gene: NA; J gene: TRBJ1-6; clone size: NA; V gene: TRBV6-6; CDR3 protein: CASSLEASPLHF; CDR3 DNA: TGTGCCAGCTCTCTTGAGGCCTCACCCCTCCACTTT
D gene: TRBD2; J gene: TRBJ2-1; clone size: NA; V gene: TRBV11-3; CDR3 protein: CASSTQRGNYNEQFF; CDR3 DNA: TGTGCCAGCAGCACCCAGCGGGGGAACTACAATGAGCAGTTCTTC
D gene: TRBD2; J gene: TRBJ2-1; clone size: few; V gene: TRBV6-1; CDR3 protein: CASSEGTSYNEQFF; CDR3 DNA: TGTGCCAGCAGTGAAGGGACTAGCTACAATGAGCAGTTCTTC
D gene: TRBD1; J gene: TRBJ2-5; clone size: NA; V gene: TRBV5-4; CDR3 protein: CASSLTDRAETQYF; CDR3 DNA: TGTGCCAGCAGCTTGACTGACAGGGCAGAGACCCAGTACTTC
D gene: NA; J gene: TRBJ2-7; clone size: NA; V gene: TRBV7-8; CDR3 protein: CASSNYRDLQYEQYF; CDR3 DNA: TGTGCCAGCAGCAACTACAGGGACCTCCAATACGAGCAGTACTTC
D gene: NA; J gene: TRBJ1-6; clone size: few; V gene: TRBV6-5; CDR3 protein: CASSTSRGRSPLHF; CDR3 DNA: TGTGCCAGCAGTACATCCAGGGGCCGTTCACCCCTCCACTTT
D gene: NA; J gene: TRBJ1-5; clone size: NA; V gene: TRBV29-1; CDR3 protein: CSVGGTSAGPQHF; CDR3 DNA: TGCAGCGTAGGAGGGACCTCCGCGGGGCCCCAGCATTTT
D gene: NA; J gene: TRBJ2-7; clone size: NA; V gene: TRBV2; CDR3 protein: CALSDGERAYEQYF; CDR3 DNA: TGTGCCCTATCGGACGGGGAGAGGGCCTACGAGCAGTACTTC
D gene: TRBD1; J gene: TRBJ1-2; clone size: NA; V gene: TRBV6-5; CDR3 protein: CASSSPTGRYGYTF; CDR3 DNA: TGTGCCAGCAGTTCTCCGACAGGGCGGTATGGCTACACCTTC
D gene: TRBD1; J gene: TRBJ1-5; clone size: NA; V gene: TRBV7-9; CDR3 protein: CASSTGQGVNQPQHF; CDR3 DNA: TGTGCCAGCAGCACGGGACAGGGGGTAAATCAGCCCCAGCATTTT
D gene: TRBD1; J gene: TRBJ1-2; clone size: once; V gene: TRBV6-5; CDR3 protein: CASSPGQARGYTF; CDR3 DNA: TGTGCCAGCAGTCCGGGACAGGCGAGGGGCTACACCTTC
D gene: TRBD2; J gene: TRBJ2-3; clone size: NA; V gene: TRBV27; CDR3 protein: CASSQPGLGTDTQYF; CDR3 DNA: TGTGCCAGCAGCCAACCGGGACTAGGCACAGATACGCAGTATTTT
D gene: TRBD1; J gene: TRBJ2-3; clone size: few; V gene: TRBV6-5; CDR3 protein: CASSYSRQGAADTQYF; CDR3 DNA: TGTGCCAGCAGTTACTCGAGGCAGGGGGCAGCAGATACGCAGTATTTT
D gene: TRBD1; J gene: TRBJ2-3; clone size: NA; V gene: TRBV27; CDR3 protein: CASSFFAGTGGTDTQYF; CDR3 DNA: TGTGCCAGCAGTTTTTTCGCCGGGACAGGGGGCACAGATACGCAGTATTTT
D gene: NA; J gene: TRBJ1-1; clone size: NA; V gene: TRBV7-2; CDR3 protein: CASSSPFPSEAFF; CDR3 DNA: TGTGCCAGCAGCTCCCCGTTTCCTTCGGAAGCTTTCTTT
D gene: TRBD1; J gene: TRBJ1-2; clone size: NA; V gene: TRBV9; CDR3 protein: CASSGGTDYGYTF; CDR3 DNA: TGTGCCAGCAGCGGAGGGACAGACTATGGCTACACCTTC
D gene: TRBD1; J gene: TRBJ2-7; clone size: few; V gene: TRBV5-1; CDR3 protein: CASSTPGGNEQYF; CDR3 DNA: TGCGCCAGCAGCACACCAGGGGGCAACGAGCAGTACTTC
D gene: NA; J gene: TRBJ1-1; clone size: NA; V gene: TRBV30; CDR3 protein: CASGDPLEAFF; CDR3 DNA: TGTGCCTCTGGGGACCCCCTTGAAGCTTTCTTT